This T cell receptor beta chain was recorded in a study of a mutant IDH1 vaccine in newly diagnosed glioma. Details on this clone: Its antigen is not known.

The CDR3 loop spans 16 amino acids. Germline CDR1 is SNHLY and CDR2 is FYNNEI. V was pared by 2 bases and J by 9 bases, with 10 bases of the junction left unmatched. Described time point: week 5, during vaccination. The study gave 300 ug of mutant IDH1 20-mer peptide per vaccine dose, with topical imiquimod. The data were produced by immunoSEQ multiplex PCR, yet TCRdb's version contains in-frame clones alone and is incomplete. The sample comprises 32,000 or so clones, 70% to 85% of which are singletons, and 24% rests with the top ten. V gene TRBV2 combines with J gene TRBJ1-1; 12 bases match TRBD1. This TCR came from a man younger than 40 with glioma. The sequencing used PBMCs, collected from a glioma patient whose treatment included an IDH1 peptide vaccine. The chain's CDR3 is CASSEFGRDRGPKAFF. CDR3 nucleotide sequence: TGTGCCAGCAGTGAATTCGGCCGGGACAGGGGGCCCAAAGCTTTCTTT.